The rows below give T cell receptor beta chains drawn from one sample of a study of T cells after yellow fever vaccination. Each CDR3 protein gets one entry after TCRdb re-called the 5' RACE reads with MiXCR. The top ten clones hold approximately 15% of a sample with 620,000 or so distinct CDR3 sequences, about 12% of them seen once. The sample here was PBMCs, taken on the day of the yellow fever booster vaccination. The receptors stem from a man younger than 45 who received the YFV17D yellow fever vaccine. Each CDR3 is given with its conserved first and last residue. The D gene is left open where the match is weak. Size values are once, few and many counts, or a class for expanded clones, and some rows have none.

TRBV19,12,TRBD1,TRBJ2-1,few,TGTGCCACTAAAGGGGGCCCCAATGAGCAGTTCTTC,CATKGGPNEQFF
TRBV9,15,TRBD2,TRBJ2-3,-,TGTGCCAGCAGCGACGGCGGGAGAGGTACAGATACGCAGTATTTT,CASSDGGRGTDTQYF
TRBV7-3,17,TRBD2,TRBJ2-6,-,TGTGCCAGCAGGAAACTAGCGGGAGGCTCTGGGGCCAACGTCCTGACTTTC,CASRKLAGGSGANVLTF
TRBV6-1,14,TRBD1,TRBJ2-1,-,TGTGCCAGCAGATCCCTGACAGGGACCAATGAGCAGTTCTTC,CASRSLTGTNEQFF
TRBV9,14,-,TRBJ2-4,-,TGTGCCAGCAGCGTAGACCCGGGGAGGAACATTCAGTACTTC,CASSVDPGRNIQYF
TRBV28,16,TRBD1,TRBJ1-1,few,TGTGCCAGCAGACCCGAGGGAGGGGGCCTGAACACTGAAGCTTTCTTT,CASRPEGGGLNTEAFF
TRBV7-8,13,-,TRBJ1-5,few,TGTGCCAGCAGCTTTACGTCGTTTGCGGCACCGCATTTT,CASSFTSFAAPHF
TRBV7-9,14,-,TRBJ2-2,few,TGTGCCAGCAGCTTAGTTATCGACACCGGGGAGCTGTTTTTT,CASSLVIDTGELFF
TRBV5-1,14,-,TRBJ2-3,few,TGCGCCAGCAGCGGACTTACCGGCACAGATACGCAGTATTTT,CASSGLTGTDTQYF
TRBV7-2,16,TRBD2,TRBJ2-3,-,TGTGCCAGCAGCTTAGAGCTAGCGGGAGTTGCAGATACGCAGTATTTT,CASSLELAGVADTQYF
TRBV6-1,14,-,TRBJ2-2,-,TGTGCCAGCAGTGAAGCGCAGAACACCGGGGAGCTGTTTTTT,CASSEAQNTGELFF
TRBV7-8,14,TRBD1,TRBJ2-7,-,TGTGCCAGCAGCTCGGACAGGAACCCCTACGAGCAGTACTTC,CASSSDRNPYEQYF
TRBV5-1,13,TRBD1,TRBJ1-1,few,TGCGCCAGCAGAGTCGACAGGGGACTTGAAGCTTTCTTT,CASRVDRGLEAFF
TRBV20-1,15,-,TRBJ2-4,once,TGCAGTGCTCCAGCAGCACCGCGGGATGGGAACATTCAGTACTTC,CSAPAAPRDGNIQYF
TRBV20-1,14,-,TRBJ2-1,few,TGCAGTGCTAGAGATATGGACTCGAACAATGAGCAGTTCTTC,CSARDMDSNNEQFF
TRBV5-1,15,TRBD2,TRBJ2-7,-,TGCGCCAGCAGCTTGGATGGCGGGAGGTCCTACGAGCAGTACTTC,CASSLDGGRSYEQYF
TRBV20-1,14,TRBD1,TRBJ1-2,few,TGCAGTGCCGGCACCGGGACAGGGGCGGATGGCTACACCTTC,CSAGTGTGADGYTF
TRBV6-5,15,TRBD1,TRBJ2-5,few,TGTGCCAGCAGTTCACGACAGGGGGCGAAAGAGACCCAGTACTTC,CASSSRQGAKETQYF
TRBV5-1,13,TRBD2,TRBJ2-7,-,TGCGCCAGCAAGTCCAGCGGGAGATACGAGCAGTACTTC,CASKSSGRYEQYF
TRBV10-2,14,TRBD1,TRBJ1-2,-,TGCGCCAGCAACCCTGGACAGGGGAATCTTGGCTACACCTTC,CASNPGQGNLGYTF
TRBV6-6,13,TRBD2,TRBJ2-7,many,TGTGCCAGCGGTCTAGCGGGATCCTACGAGCAGTACTTC,CASGLAGSYEQYF
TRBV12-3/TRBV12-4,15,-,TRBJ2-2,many,TGTGCCAGCAGTTTAGATACAACGAACACCGGGGAGCTGTTTTTT,CASSLDTTNTGELFF
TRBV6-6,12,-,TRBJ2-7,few,TGTGCCAGCAGTTCGGCTACTTACGAGCAGTACTTC,CASSSATYEQYF
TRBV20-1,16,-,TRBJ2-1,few,TGCAGTGCTACGACCGAGCTGGGGGCCTCCTACAATGAGCAGTTCTTC,CSATTELGASYNEQFF
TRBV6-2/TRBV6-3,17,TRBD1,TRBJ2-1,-,TGTGCCAGCAGTTACCAACCTTACAGGGGGCTCGGCAATGAGCAGTTCTTC,CASSYQPYRGLGNEQFF
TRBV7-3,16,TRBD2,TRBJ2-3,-,TGTGCCAGCAGCTTGACTAGCGGGAGCGGGGCAGATACGCAGTATTTT,CASSLTSGSGADTQYF
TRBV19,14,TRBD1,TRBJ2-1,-,TGTGCCAGTAGGGGACAGGGGCTGAACAATGAGCAGTTCTTC,CASRGQGLNNEQFF
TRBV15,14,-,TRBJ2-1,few,TGTGCCACCACCCAGACAAACGCCGGCAATGAGCAGTTCTTC,CATTQTNAGNEQFF
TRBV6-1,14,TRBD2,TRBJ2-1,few,TGTGCCAGCACTAAAGGACTAGCCGGGGGTGAGCAGTTCTTC,CASTKGLAGGEQFF
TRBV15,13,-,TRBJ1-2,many,TGTGCCACCAGCAGAGATCTCATCCGGGGCTACACCTTC,CATSRDLIRGYTF
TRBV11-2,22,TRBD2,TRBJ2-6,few,TGTGCCAGCAGCTTAGACCCGGGGCTAGCGGGCGAGGCTCTCTCTGGGGCCAACGTCCTGACTTTC,CASSLDPGLAGEALSGANVLTF
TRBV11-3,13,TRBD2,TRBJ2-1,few,TGTGCCAGCAGCTCCTTTAGCGGGGTTGAGCAGTTCTTC,CASSSFSGVEQFF
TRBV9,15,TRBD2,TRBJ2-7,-,TGTGCCAGCAGCGTAGGGGGACTAGCGGGGTACGAGCAGTACTTC,CASSVGGLAGYEQYF
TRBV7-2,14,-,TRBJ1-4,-,TGTGCCAGCAGCGCTGGGGGTGGGTTAGGAAAACTGTTTTTT,CASSAGGGLGKLFF
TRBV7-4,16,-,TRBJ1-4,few,TGTGCCAGCAGCTTAGCGCACTCGGGGGAGAATGAAAAACTGTTTTTT,CASSLAHSGENEKLFF
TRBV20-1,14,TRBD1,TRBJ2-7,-,TGCAGTGCTGCACAGGGGCGCCAGCCTTACGAGCAGTACTTC,CSAAQGRQPYEQYF
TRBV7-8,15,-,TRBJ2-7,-,TGTGCCAGCAGCTTTAGGGCTAGTGACAGTGGCGAGCAGTACTTC,CASSFRASDSGEQYF
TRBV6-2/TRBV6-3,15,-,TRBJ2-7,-,TGTGCCAGCAGTTACAAGGCGGAATCCTATTACGAGCAGTACTTC,CASSYKAESYYEQYF
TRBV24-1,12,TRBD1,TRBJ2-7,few,TGTGCCACCAGTGACTCGGACAGGGCTTTGTCCTTC,CATSDSDRALSF
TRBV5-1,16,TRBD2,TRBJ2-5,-,TGCGCCAGCAGCTCAAGACTAGCGGGACACCAAGAGACCCAGTACTTC,CASSSRLAGHQETQYF
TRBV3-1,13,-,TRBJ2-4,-,TGTGCCAGCAGCCCGGGGAGACTGGACATTCAGTACTTC,CASSPGRLDIQYF
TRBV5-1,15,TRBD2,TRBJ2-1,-,TGCGCCAGCAGCTTGGACGGGACTAGCCCCAGTGAGCAGTTCTTC,CASSLDGTSPSEQFF
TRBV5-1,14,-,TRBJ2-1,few,TGCGCCAGCAGCTCGATGACAGTTAACAATGAGCAGTTCTTC,CASSSMTVNNEQFF
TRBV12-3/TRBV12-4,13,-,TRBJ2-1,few,TGTGCCAGCAGACCAACAGGGCCCAATGAGCAGTTCTTC,CASRPTGPNEQFF
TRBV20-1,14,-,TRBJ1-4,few,TGCAGTGCTAGACGTCAGGAATTGGGAGAAAAACTGTTTTTT,CSARRQELGEKLFF
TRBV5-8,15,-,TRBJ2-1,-,TGTGCCAGCAGCTTGAGACCAACGAGAGGCAATGAGCAGTTCTTC,CASSLRPTRGNEQFF
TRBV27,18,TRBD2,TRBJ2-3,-,TGTGCCAGCACCGTAAGGACTAGCGGGAGGCCTAGCACAGATACGCAGTATTTT,CASTVRTSGRPSTDTQYF
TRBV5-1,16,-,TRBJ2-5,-,TGCGCCAGCAGCTTGGGGACTCCCGGGACGCGGGAGACCCAGTACTTC,CASSLGTPGTRETQYF